The T cell receptor (beta chain) described here comes from a study of early T cells in non-severe SARS-CoV-2 infection. The CDR3 has 17 amino acids. Germline CDR1 SGHDN, CDR2 FVKESK. V trimming: 4 bases; J trimming: 3 bases; junction bases outside the gene matches: 8. TCRdb reanalysed the 5' RACE reads using MiXCR and keeps one entry per CDR3 protein. Among fewer than 85,000 distinct CDR3 sequences listed, around 10% were seen once. V usage is TRBV14 and J usage is TRBJ2-1; TRBD1 agrees at 11 bases. The sequences come from whole blood, collected at baseline. The TCR originated in an adult who was a healthcare worker with PCR-confirmed SARS-CoV-2 infection or an uninfected control (not recorded which). The CDR3 coding sequence is TGTGCCAGCAGCCCAAGAAGGGGGACAGGGGGCTACAATGAGCAGTTCTTC. The encoded protein is CASSPRRGTGGYNEQFF.